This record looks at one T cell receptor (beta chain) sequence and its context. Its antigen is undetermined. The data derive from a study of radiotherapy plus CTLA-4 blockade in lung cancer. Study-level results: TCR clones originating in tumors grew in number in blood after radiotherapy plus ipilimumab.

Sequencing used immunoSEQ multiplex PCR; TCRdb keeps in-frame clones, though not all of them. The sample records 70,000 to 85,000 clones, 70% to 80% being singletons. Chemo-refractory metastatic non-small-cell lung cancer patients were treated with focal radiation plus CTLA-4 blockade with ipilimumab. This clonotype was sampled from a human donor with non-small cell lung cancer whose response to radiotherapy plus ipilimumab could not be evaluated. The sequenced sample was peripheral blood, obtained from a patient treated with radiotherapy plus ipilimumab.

The CDR3 protein is CASSLADFGNTIYF. The CDR3 bases are TGTGCCAGCAGTTTGGCGGATTTCGGAAACACCATATATTTT. The chain is built from TRBV28 and TRBJ1-3; no reliable D call. This CDR3 has 14 residues. The germline CDR1 and CDR2 sequences are MDHEN and SYDVKM. V lost 3 bases and J 4 bases, leaving 10 bases between the germline ends.